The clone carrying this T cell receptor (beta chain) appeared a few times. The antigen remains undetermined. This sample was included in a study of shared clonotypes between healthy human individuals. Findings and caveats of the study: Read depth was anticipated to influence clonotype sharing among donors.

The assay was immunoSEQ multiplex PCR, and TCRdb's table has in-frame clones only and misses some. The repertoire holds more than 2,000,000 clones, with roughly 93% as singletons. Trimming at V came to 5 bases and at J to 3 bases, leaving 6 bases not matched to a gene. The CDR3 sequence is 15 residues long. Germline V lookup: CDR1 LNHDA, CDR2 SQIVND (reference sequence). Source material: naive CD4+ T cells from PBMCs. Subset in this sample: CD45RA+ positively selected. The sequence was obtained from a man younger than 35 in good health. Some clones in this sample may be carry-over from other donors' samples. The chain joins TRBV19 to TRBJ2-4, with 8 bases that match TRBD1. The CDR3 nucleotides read TGTGCCAGTAGTGGGACAGGAGTGGGCAAAAACATTCAGTACTTC. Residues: CASSGTGVGKNIQYF. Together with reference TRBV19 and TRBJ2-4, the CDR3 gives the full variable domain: DGGITQSPKYLFRKEGQNVTLSCEQNLNHDAMYWYRQDPGQGLRLIYYSQIVNDFQKGDIAEGYSVSREKKESFPLTVTSAQKNPTAFYLCASSGTGVGKNIQYFGAGTRLSVL.